This T cell receptor (beta chain) was sequenced for a study of T cell responses to AZD1222 COVID-19 vaccine. General study points: Clonal diversity may have been underestimated in mostly white British donors.

Assay used: immunoSEQ multiplex PCR; TCRdb lists only in-frame clones, some missing. The data show about 110,000 clones, 80% to 95% seen once. The ends lost 3 bases at V and 5 bases at J; junction bases unmatched: 9. Germline CDR1 and CDR2: LNHDA and SQIVND (reference sequence). This CDR3 contains 16 residues. Points on this clone: The antigen is not known.

This chain links TRBV19 with TRBJ1-1; 10 nucleotides align to TRBD1. This TCR was recovered from an adult who received the AZD1222 COVID-19 vaccine. The specimen was peripheral blood, collected 28 days after the second AZD1222 dose. CDR3 coding DNA: TGTGCCAGTAGTATTCGACAGGGGGCCTCGAGAACTGAAGCTTTCTTT. It is translated as CASSIRQGASRTEAFF.